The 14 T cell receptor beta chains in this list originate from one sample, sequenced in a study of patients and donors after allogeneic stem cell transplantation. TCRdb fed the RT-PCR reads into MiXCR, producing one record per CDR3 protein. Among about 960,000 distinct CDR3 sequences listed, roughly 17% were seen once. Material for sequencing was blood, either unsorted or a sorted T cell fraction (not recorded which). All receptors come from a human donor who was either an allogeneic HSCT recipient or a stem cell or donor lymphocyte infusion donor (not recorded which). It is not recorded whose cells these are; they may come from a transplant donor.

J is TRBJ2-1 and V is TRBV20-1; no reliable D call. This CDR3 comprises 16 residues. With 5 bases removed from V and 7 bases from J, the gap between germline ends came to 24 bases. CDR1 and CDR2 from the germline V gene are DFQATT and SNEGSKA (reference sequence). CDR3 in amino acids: CSASRRQQVGRNEQFF. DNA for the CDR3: TGCAGTGCTTCCCGACGGCAGCAGGTTGGACGGAATGAGCAGTTCTTC.

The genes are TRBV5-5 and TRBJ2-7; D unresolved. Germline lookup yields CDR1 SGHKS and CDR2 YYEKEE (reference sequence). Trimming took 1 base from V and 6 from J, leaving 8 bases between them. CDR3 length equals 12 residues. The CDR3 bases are TGTGCCAGCAGCTTGTATGGCGCCGAGCAGTACTTC. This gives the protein CASSLYGAEQYF.

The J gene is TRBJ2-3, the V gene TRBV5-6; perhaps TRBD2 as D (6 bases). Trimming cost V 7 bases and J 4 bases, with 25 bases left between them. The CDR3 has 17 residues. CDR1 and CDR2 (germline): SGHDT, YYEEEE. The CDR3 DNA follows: TGTGCCAGCTCCTTCATCCGGGGCGGGATAATCCCAGATACGCAGTATTTT. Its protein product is CASSFIRGGIIPDTQYF.

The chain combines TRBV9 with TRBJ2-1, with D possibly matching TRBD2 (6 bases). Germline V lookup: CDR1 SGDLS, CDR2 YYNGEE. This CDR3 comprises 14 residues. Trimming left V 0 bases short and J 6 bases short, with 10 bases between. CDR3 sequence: CASSVGGLLNEQFF. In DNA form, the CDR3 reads TGTGCCAGCAGCGTAGGGGGACTCCTCAATGAGCAGTTCTTC.

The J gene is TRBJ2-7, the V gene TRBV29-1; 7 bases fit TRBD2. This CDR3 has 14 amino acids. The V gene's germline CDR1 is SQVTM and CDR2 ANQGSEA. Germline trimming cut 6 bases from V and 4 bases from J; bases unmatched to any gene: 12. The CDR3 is CSVKFPGLLYEQYF. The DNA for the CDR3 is TGCAGCGTCAAATTCCCGGGACTACTTTACGAGCAGTACTTC.

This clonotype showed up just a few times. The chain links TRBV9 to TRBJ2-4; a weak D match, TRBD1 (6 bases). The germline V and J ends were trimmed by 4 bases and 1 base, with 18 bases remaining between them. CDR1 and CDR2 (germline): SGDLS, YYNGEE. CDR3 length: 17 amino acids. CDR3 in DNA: TGTGCCAGCAGCCCCCGGACAGCCCCAGTGGCCAAAAACATTCAGTACTTC. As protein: CASSPRTAPVAKNIQYF. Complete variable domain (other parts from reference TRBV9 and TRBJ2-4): DSGVTQTPKHLITATGQRVTLRCSPRSGDLSVYWYQQSLDQGLQFLIQYYNGEERAKGNILERFSAQQFPDLHSELNLSSLELGDSALYFCASSPRTAPVAKNIQYFGAGTRLSVL.

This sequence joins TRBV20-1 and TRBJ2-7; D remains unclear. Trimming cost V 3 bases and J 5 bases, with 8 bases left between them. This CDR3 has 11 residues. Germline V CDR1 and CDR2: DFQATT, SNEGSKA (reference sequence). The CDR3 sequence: CSASIGDEQYF. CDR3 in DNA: TGCAGTGCTAGTATTGGGGACGAGCAGTACTTC.

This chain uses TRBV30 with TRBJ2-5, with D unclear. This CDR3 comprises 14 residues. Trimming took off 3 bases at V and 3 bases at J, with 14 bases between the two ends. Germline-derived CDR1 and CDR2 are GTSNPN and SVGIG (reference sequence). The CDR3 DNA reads TGTGCCTGGAGCGGTGGCAGCAGAAAAGAGACCCAGTACTTC. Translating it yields CAWSGGSRKETQYF.

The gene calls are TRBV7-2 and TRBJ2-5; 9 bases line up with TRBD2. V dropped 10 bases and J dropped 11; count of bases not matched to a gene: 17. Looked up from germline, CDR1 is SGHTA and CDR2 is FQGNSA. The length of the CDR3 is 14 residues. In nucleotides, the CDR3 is TGTGCCACCACAATTAGCAGCGGGGGGATCTCACAGTACTTC. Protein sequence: CATTISSGGISQYF.

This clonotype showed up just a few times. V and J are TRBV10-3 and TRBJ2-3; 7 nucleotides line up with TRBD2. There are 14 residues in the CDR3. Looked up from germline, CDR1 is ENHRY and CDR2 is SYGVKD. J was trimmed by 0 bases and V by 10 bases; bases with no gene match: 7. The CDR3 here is CATRLAHSTDTQYF. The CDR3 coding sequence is TGTGCCACCAGACTAGCACATAGCACAGATACGCAGTATTTT.

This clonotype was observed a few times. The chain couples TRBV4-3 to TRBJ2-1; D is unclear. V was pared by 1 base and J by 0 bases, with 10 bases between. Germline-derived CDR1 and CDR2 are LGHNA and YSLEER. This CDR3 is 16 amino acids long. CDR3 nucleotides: TGCGCCAGCAGCCAAGCCGACATGCGCTCCTACAATGAGCAGTTCTTC. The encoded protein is CASSQADMRSYNEQFF.

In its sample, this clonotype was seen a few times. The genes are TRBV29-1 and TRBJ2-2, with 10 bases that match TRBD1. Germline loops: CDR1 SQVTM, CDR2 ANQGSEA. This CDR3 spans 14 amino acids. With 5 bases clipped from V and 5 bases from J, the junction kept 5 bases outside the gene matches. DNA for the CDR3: TGCAGCGTTAGGGACAGGGGTTTGACCGGGGAGCTGTTTTTT. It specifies CSVRDRGLTGELFF.

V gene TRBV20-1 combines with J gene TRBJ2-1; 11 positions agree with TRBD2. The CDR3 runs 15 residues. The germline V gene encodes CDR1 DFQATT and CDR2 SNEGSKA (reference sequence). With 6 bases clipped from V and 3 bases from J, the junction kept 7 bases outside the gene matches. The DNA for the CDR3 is TGCAGTGCAACGGTTAGCGGGAGGGTCTACAATGAGCAGTTCTTC. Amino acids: CSATVSGRVYNEQFF.

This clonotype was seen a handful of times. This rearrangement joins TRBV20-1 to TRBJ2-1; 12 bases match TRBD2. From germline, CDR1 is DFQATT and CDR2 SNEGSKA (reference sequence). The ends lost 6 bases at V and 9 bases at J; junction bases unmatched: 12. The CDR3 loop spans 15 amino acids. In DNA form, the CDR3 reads TGCAGTGCCAATCGGAGGACTAGCGGGAACTCTGAGCAGTTCTTC. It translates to CSANRRTSGNSEQFF.